The rows below give T cell receptor beta chains drawn from one sample of a study of blood T cell repertoires in COVID-19. The method was immunoSEQ multiplex PCR; TCRdb's version includes in-frame clones alone and lacks a portion of them. The table shows 250,000 or so clones, with roughly 89% occurring only once. Sequenced: PBMCs or T cells enriched from blood (not recorded which). The receptors here all came from a man aged 35 to 55 who had recovered from COVID-19. The CDR3 runs from the conserved cysteine through the conserved F or W. The D gene is left open where the match is weak. Clone size is shown for a subset of rows, as once, few, many or a class of expanded clone.

v_call: TRBV5-1; j_call: TRBJ1-1; clone_size: -; d_call: TRBD1; cdr3_aa: CASSLLTGDTTEAFF; cdr3_nt: TGCGCCAGCAGCTTGCTAACAGGGGATACCACTGAAGCTTTCTTT
v_call: TRBV19; j_call: TRBJ2-2; clone_size: -; d_call: -; cdr3_aa: CASSWGGAAGELFF; cdr3_nt: TGTGCCAGCTCCTGGGGGGGGGCGGCTGGGGAGCTGTTTTTT
v_call: TRBV4-3; j_call: TRBJ2-1; clone_size: few; d_call: TRBD2; cdr3_aa: CASSQDLSQLAGGNEQFF; cdr3_nt: TGCGCCAGCAGCCAAGATTTATCTCAACTAGCGGGAGGCAATGAGCAGTTCTTC
v_call: TRBV5-1; j_call: TRBJ2-7; clone_size: few; d_call: -; cdr3_aa: CASSFSRDYEQYF; cdr3_nt: TGCGCCAGCAGCTTTTCCAGGGACTACGAGCAGTACTTC
v_call: TRBV4-3; j_call: TRBJ2-2; clone_size: -; d_call: TRBD2; cdr3_aa: CASSQDPLAGHTGELFF; cdr3_nt: TGCGCCAGCAGCCAAGATCCCCTAGCGGGACACACCGGGGAGCTGTTTTTT
v_call: TRBV9; j_call: TRBJ2-5; clone_size: -; d_call: TRBD2; cdr3_aa: CASSVAVLAGGVGETQYF; cdr3_nt: TGTGCCAGCAGCGTAGCCGTACTAGCGGGGGGAGTAGGAGAGACCCAGTACTTC
v_call: TRBV10-2; j_call: TRBJ1-1; clone_size: -; d_call: -; cdr3_aa: CASSEYGAAEAFF; cdr3_nt: TGCGCCAGCAGTGAGTATGGGGCCGCTGAAGCTTTCTTT
v_call: TRBV19; j_call: TRBJ2-1; clone_size: -; d_call: TRBD1; cdr3_aa: CASSKGQGAYNEQFF; cdr3_nt: TGTGCCAGTAGTAAGGGACAGGGGGCCTACAATGAGCAGTTCTTC
v_call: TRBV3-1/TRBV3-2; j_call: TRBJ1-3; clone_size: -; d_call: -; cdr3_aa: CASSQVNLRGPRWGNTIYF; cdr3_nt: TGTGCCAGCAGCCAAGTTAACTTGAGAGGCCCGAGGTGGGGAAACACCATATATTTT
v_call: TRBV7-9; j_call: TRBJ1-1; clone_size: -; d_call: TRBD1; cdr3_aa: CASSLMGTGDPEAFF; cdr3_nt: TGTGCCAGCAGCTTAATGGGGACAGGGGACCCTGAAGCTTTCTTT
v_call: TRBV6-5; j_call: TRBJ1-5; clone_size: -; d_call: -; cdr3_aa: CASSQSGGNQPQHF; cdr3_nt: TGTGCCAGCTCTCAGTCAGGAGGGAATCAGCCCCAGCATTTT
v_call: TRBV5-4; j_call: TRBJ2-3; clone_size: -; d_call: TRBD1; cdr3_aa: CASSSNRGVEVHTQYF; cdr3_nt: TGTGCCAGCAGCTCAAACAGGGGGGTTGAGGTTCATACGCAGTATTTT
v_call: TRBV11-2; j_call: TRBJ2-7; clone_size: -; d_call: TRBD2; cdr3_aa: CASSPGTSGNSYEQYF; cdr3_nt: TGTGCCAGCAGTCCGGGGACTAGCGGGAACTCCTACGAGCAGTACTTC
v_call: TRBV28; j_call: TRBJ1-1; clone_size: -; d_call: -; cdr3_aa: CASSPPSRVGTEAFF; cdr3_nt: TGTGCCAGCAGTCCTCCCTCCAGGGTAGGGACTGAAGCTTTCTTT
v_call: TRBV11-2; j_call: TRBJ1-1; clone_size: -; d_call: -; cdr3_aa: CASSLEPPCPLQGQRAFF; cdr3_nt: TGTGCCAGCAGCTTAGAGCCCCCCTGCCCCCTTCAGGGGCAGAGAGCTTTCTTT
v_call: TRBV4-1; j_call: TRBJ1-4; clone_size: once; d_call: -; cdr3_aa: CASSRRGGNEKLFF; cdr3_nt: TGCGCCAGCAGCCGAAGGGGGGGAAATGAAAAACTGTTTTTT
v_call: TRBV25-1; j_call: TRBJ1-2; clone_size: -; d_call: -; cdr3_aa: CASSEYGAGRNYGYTF; cdr3_nt: TGTGCCAGCAGTGAATATGGGGCAGGAAGAAACTATGGCTACACCTTC
v_call: TRBV4-1; j_call: TRBJ2-1; clone_size: few; d_call: -; cdr3_aa: CASSQPQGYNEQFF; cdr3_nt: TGCGCCAGCAGCCAACCTCAGGGATACAATGAGCAGTTCTTC
v_call: TRBV6-5; j_call: TRBJ1-5; clone_size: -; d_call: TRBD1; cdr3_aa: CASSIDRGNNQPQHF; cdr3_nt: TGTGCCAGCAGTATCGACAGGGGGAACAATCAGCCCCAGCATTTT
v_call: TRBV4-1; j_call: TRBJ2-1; clone_size: few; d_call: TRBD2; cdr3_aa: CASSITGTSGGSSSYNEQFF; cdr3_nt: TGCGCCAGCAGTATAACCGGGACTAGCGGGGGGTCTAGCTCCTACAATGAGCAGTTCTTC
v_call: TRBV6-1; j_call: TRBJ1-4; clone_size: -; d_call: TRBD1; cdr3_aa: CASSGTGGEKLFF; cdr3_nt: TGTGCCAGCAGCGGCACAGGGGGTGAAAAACTGTTTTTT
v_call: TRBV29-1; j_call: TRBJ1-1; clone_size: -; d_call: -; cdr3_aa: CSVERQKNTEAFF; cdr3_nt: TGCAGCGTTGAACGACAGAAGAACACTGAAGCTTTCTTT
v_call: TRBV7-9; j_call: TRBJ1-4; clone_size: -; d_call: -; cdr3_aa: CASSLGQGGEKLFF; cdr3_nt: TGTGCCAGCAGCTTAGGGCAGGGAGGTGAAAAACTGTTTTTT
v_call: TRBV7-6; j_call: TRBJ2-1; clone_size: -; d_call: TRBD2; cdr3_aa: CASSLERDSYNEQFF; cdr3_nt: TGTGCCAGCAGCTTAGAGCGGGATTCCTACAATGAGCAGTTCTTC
v_call: TRBV6-5; j_call: TRBJ2-7; clone_size: -; d_call: TRBD2; cdr3_aa: CASSYGTSESYEQYF; cdr3_nt: TGTGCCAGCAGTTACGGGACTAGCGAGTCCTACGAGCAGTACTTC
v_call: TRBV15; j_call: TRBJ2-7; clone_size: -; d_call: TRBD1; cdr3_aa: CATSRDKGTGTYEQYF; cdr3_nt: TGTGCCACCAGCAGAGATAAGGGGACAGGGACCTACGAGCAGTACTTC
v_call: TRBV5-1; j_call: TRBJ1-3; clone_size: -; d_call: -; cdr3_aa: CASSVRDNTLGNTIYF; cdr3_nt: TGCGCCAGCAGCGTCCGGGACAACACCCTAGGAAACACCATATATTTT
v_call: TRBV30; j_call: TRBJ1-2; clone_size: -; d_call: TRBD1; cdr3_aa: CAWKTGPHNYGYTF; cdr3_nt: TGTGCCTGGAAGACAGGGCCCCATAACTATGGCTACACCTTC